This T cell receptor beta chain was obtained from a study of T cells after yellow fever vaccination. Study overall: It was SMART-Seq v4 Ultra Low Input that prepared the fractions with low cell numbers.

In making TCR cDNA, 5'RACE template switching added a universal primer site and UMIs to it. Using its own MiXCR run on the 5' RACE reads, TCRdb lists one record per CDR3 protein. The data contain under 250,000 distinct CDR3 sequences, approximately 3% of them singletons. Germline-derived CDR1 and CDR2 are SGHRS and YFSETQ. Between the trimmed V and J ends, which lost 7 bases and 4 bases, there was a span of 14 bases. The CDR3 contains 14 residues. The sample holds many counts of this clonotype. This sequence originates from a man aged 18 to 30 who received the YFV17D yellow fever vaccine. This chain links TRBV5-1 with TRBJ2-2, with D perhaps TRBD2 (5 bases). Here the sequenced sample was CD4+ T cells sorted from PBMCs, taken 10 days after the yellow fever booster vaccination. CDR3 residues: CASRAARGTGELFF. The CDR3 bases are TGCGCCAGCCGAGCGGCGAGAGGCACCGGGGAGCTGTTTTTT.